These 8 T cell receptor beta chains originate from one sample sequenced in a study of PD-1 blockade in classical Hodgkin lymphoma. Specified time point: newly diagnosed, previously untreated cHL patient sample. Sequenced by immunoSEQ multiplex PCR; TCRdb stores in-frame clones only, minus some. The data contain some 70,000 clones, 93% of them singletons. Sequenced: peripheral blood mononuclear cells (PBMCs). Receptors originate from a human donor with classical Hodgkin lymphoma.

This chain links TRBV6-6 with TRBJ2-1; D remains ambiguous. This CDR3 is 11 amino acids long. CDR1 and CDR2 (germline): MNHNY, SVGAGI (reference sequence). The V gene lost 7 bases and the J gene lost 4 bases, with 5 bases spanning the gap. The CDR3 sequence is CASTKYNEQFF. CDR3 DNA: TGTGCCAGCACCAAATACAATGAGCAGTTCTTC.

This clone was counted a single time. J is TRBJ1-5 and V is TRBV18, with D hard to call. Between the trimmed V and J ends, which lost 0 bases and 11 bases, there was a span of 8 bases. Germline V gene sequence: CDR1 KGHSH, CDR2 LQKENI. The CDR3 runs to 12 residues. DNA for the CDR3: TGTGCCAGCTCACCACCTTTGGGAACCCAGCATTTT. Translation gives CASSPPLGTQHF.

The rearrangement links TRBV6-1 to TRBJ2-5, with 11 bases matching TRBD2. The junction had 9 bases not matched to a gene; V was cut back by 7 bases and J by 5 bases. The CDR3 length is 15 residues. Germline CDR1 reads MNHNS; CDR2 reads SASEGT. Here the CDR3 reads CASKEIAGGWETQYF. The CDR3 region has the DNA TGTGCCAGCAAGGAGATAGCGGGAGGGTGGGAGACCCAGTACTTC.

This chain connects TRBV28 to TRBJ2-7, with TRBD2 matching 7 bases. CDR1 is MDHEN and CDR2 is SYDVKM in the germline V gene. Trimming removed 7 bases from V and 0 bases from J; junction bases left unmatched: 9. This CDR3 spans 15 amino acids. This CDR3 is CASKLAGGSSYEQYF. The CDR3 DNA sequence: TGTGCCAGCAAGTTAGCGGGCGGCTCCTCCTACGAGCAGTACTTC.

In its sample, this clone was seen once. The chain is built from TRBV5-5 and TRBJ1-2; D possibly corresponds to TRBD1 (5 bases). Germline V gives CDR1 SGHKS, CDR2 YYEKEE (reference sequence). Between the trimmed V and J ends, which lost 0 bases and 6 bases, there was a span of 9 bases. CDR3 length: 13 residues. The CDR3 reads CASSLDLGDGYTF. The CDR3 DNA reads TGTGCCAGCAGCTTGGACCTAGGGGATGGCTACACCTTC.

V is TRBV5-1 and J is TRBJ2-7, with unresolved D. The germline V gene encodes CDR1 SGHRS and CDR2 YFSETQ. V was pared by 3 bases and J by 0 bases, with 4 bases between. This CDR3 is built from 12 residues. In nucleotides, the CDR3 is TGCGCCAGCAGCTCGGTCTCCTACGAGCAGTACTTC. It encodes CASSSVSYEQYF.

The chain uses TRBV5-6 and TRBJ2-7; D remains ambiguous. Germline V gene data show CDR1 as SGHDT and CDR2 as YYEEEE. This CDR3 has 13 residues. Trimming stripped 4 bases from V and 1 base from J, with 9 bases between. CDR3 sequence (DNA): TGTGCCAGCAGCCAGGTAGGGTCCTACGAGCAGTACTTC. It is translated as CASSQVGSYEQYF. The full variable domain, completed using reference TRBV5-6 and TRBJ2-7, is DAGVTQSPTHLIKTRGQQVTLRCSPKSGHDTVSWYQQALGQGPQFIFQYYEEEERQRGNFPDRFSGHQFPNYSSELNVNALLLGDSALYLCASSQVGSYEQYFGPGTRLTVT.

This sequence joins TRBV6-5 and TRBJ2-5; possibly TRBD1 for D (5 bases). CDR3 length: 13 residues. CDR1 is MNHEY, CDR2 SVGAGI, per germline. V dropped 8 bases and J dropped 1 base, with 11 bases sitting between them. CDR3 sequence reads: CASGKDSQETQYF. The CDR3 bases are TGTGCCAGCGGAAAAGACAGCCAAGAGACCCAGTACTTC.